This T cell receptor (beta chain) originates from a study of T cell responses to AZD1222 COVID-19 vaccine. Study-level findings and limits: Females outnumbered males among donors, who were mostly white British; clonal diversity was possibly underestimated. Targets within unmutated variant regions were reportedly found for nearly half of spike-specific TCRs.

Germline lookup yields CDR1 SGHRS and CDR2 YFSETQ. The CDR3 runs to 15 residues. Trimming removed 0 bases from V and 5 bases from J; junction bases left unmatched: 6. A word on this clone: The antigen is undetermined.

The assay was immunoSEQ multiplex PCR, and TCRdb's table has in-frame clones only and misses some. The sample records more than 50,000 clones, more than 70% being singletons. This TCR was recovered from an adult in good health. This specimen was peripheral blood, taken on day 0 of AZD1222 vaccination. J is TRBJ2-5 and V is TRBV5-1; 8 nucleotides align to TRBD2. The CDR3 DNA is TGCGCCAGCAGCTTGGGAGCGGGAGTGGGGGAGACCCAGTACTTC. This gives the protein CASSLGAGVGETQYF.